A selection of T cell receptor beta chains follows, all from one sample in a study of cytomegalovirus exposure and HLA in healthy donors. Method: immunoSEQ multiplex PCR; TCRdb's copy keeps in-frame clones and lacks some. Of 83,000 or so clones listed, 79% are singletons. Sequencing input: PBMCs. The origin of the receptors is a woman aged 40 to 50 in good health and CMV-seropositive. Both conserved end residues are part of each CDR3. The order of the fields is clone size, D gene, V gene, J gene, CDR3 DNA, CDR3 protein. A D gene is named only where the DNA matches it firmly. Some rows mark clone size as missing; the rest say once, few, many or name a class of expanded clone.

size: -; D: TRBD2; V: TRBV29-1; J: TRBJ2-2; DNA: TGCAGCGTAGGAATGGTGCTAGCGGGAGGGGACGGGGAGCTGTTTTTT; CDR3: CSVGMVLAGGDGELFF
size: -; D: TRBD1; V: TRBV19; J: TRBJ1-1; DNA: TGTGCCAGTAGTCGCAGGGGGCTGACTGAAGCTTTCTTT; CDR3: CASSRRGLTEAFF
size: once; D: -; V: TRBV9; J: TRBJ2-3; DNA: TGTGCCAGCAGCGTAGAAACCCTGAGGGCTACGCAGTATTTT; CDR3: CASSVETLRATQYF
size: -; D: -; V: TRBV25-1; J: TRBJ1-4; DNA: TGTGCCAGCAGTGGCCCCACCGCTGAGGAAAAACTGTTTTTT; CDR3: CASSGPTAEEKLFF
size: -; D: -; V: TRBV5-1; J: TRBJ1-1; DNA: TGCGCCAGCAGCCTATACTCGAGGGGGGGCACGAACACTGAAGCTTTCTTT; CDR3: CASSLYSRGGTNTEAFF
size: -; D: TRBD2; V: TRBV6-5; J: TRBJ2-7; DNA: TGTGCCAGCAGCACGGGACTAGGCTACGAGCAGTACTTC; CDR3: CASSTGLGYEQYF
size: -; D: -; V: TRBV4-2; J: TRBJ1-3; DNA: TGTGCCAGCAGCCAAGAGGCTAGGTTCTCTGGAAACACCATATATTTT; CDR3: CASSQEARFSGNTIYF
size: -; D: -; V: TRBV7-9; J: TRBJ2-3; DNA: TGTGCCACCCCCCCGGGACACCGATCCGCCTCTAGCACAGATACGCAGTATTTT; CDR3: CATPPGHRSASSTDTQYF
size: -; D: -; V: TRBV2; J: TRBJ2-7; DNA: TGTGCCAGCAGTGATAGGGCAGGGAGGCACGAGCAGTACTTC; CDR3: CASSDRAGRHEQYF
size: -; D: -; V: TRBV5-1; J: TRBJ2-7; DNA: TGCGCCAGCAGCTTGACGACGGGATTGAGCTCCTACGAGCAGTACTTC; CDR3: CASSLTTGLSSYEQYF